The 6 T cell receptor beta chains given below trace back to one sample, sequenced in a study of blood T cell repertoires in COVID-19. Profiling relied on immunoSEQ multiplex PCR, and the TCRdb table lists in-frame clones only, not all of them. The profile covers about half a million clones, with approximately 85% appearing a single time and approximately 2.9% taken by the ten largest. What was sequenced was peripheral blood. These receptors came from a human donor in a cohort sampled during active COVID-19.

In DNA, the CDR3 is TGTGCCAGCAGCCTTCAACAGGGTATGGGCTATGGCTACACCTTC. Encoded protein: CASSLQQGMGYGYTF. The genes are TRBV3-1 (or the pseudogene TRBV3-2) and TRBJ1-2, with D possibly matching TRBD1 (6 bases). The V and J ends lost 4 bases and 4 bases respectively, with 16 bases between them. This CDR3 region has 15 residues. Germline CDR1 LGHDT, CDR2 YNNKEL (reference sequence).

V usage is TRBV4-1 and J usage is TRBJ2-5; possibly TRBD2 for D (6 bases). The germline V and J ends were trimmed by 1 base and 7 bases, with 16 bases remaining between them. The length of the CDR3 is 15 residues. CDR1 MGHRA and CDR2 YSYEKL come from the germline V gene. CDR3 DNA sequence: TGCGCCAGCAGCCAAGGACCCGGGACTCCTGGGACCCAGTACTTC. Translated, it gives CASSQGPGTPGTQYF.

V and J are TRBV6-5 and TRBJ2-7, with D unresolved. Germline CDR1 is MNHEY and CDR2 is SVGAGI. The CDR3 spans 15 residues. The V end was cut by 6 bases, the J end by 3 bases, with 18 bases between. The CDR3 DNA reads TGTGCCAGCAGCTCTCCGGGTCGAACCTTCTACGAGCAGTACTTC. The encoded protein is CASSSPGRTFYEQYF.

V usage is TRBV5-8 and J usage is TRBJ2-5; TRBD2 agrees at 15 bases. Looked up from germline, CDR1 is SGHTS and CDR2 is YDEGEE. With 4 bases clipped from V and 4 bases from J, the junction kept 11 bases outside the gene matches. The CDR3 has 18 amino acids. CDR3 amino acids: CASSPWTSGRAALETQYF. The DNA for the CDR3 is TGTGCCAGCAGCCCTTGGACTAGCGGGAGGGCCGCGTTAGAGACCCAGTACTTC.

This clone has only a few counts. The CDR3 nucleotides read TGCGCCAGCAGCCAGTTACACCAGGGAAAGGATCAGCCCCAGCATTTT. Its protein product is CASSQLHQGKDQPQHF. The V gene is TRBV4-1, the J gene TRBJ1-5, with TRBD1 as a possible D gene (5 bases). V lost 3 bases and J lost 5, with 17 bases in between. From germline, CDR1 is MGHRA and CDR2 YSYEKL. The CDR3 consists of 16 residues.

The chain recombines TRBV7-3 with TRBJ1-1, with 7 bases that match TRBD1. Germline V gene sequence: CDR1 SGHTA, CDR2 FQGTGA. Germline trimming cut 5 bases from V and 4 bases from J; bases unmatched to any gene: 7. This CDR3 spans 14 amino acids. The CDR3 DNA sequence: TGTGCCAGCAGCCCACGGGCAGGGGGCACTGAAGCTTTCTTT. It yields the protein CASSPRAGGTEAFF.